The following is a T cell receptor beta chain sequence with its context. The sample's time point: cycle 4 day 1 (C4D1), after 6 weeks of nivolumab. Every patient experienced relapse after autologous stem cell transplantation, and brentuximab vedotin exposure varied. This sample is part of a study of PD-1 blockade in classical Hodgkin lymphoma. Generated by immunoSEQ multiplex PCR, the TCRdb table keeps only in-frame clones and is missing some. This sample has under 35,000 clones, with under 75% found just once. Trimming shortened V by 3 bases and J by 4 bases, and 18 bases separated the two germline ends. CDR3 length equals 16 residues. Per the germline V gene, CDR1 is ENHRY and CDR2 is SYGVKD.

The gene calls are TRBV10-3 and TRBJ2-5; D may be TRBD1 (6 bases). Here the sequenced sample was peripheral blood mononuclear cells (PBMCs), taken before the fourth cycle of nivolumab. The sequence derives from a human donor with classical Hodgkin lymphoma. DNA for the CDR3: TGTGCCATCAGTGACTCACTACAGGGAAGAGGAGAGACCCAGTACTTC. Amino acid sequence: CAISDSLQGRGETQYF.